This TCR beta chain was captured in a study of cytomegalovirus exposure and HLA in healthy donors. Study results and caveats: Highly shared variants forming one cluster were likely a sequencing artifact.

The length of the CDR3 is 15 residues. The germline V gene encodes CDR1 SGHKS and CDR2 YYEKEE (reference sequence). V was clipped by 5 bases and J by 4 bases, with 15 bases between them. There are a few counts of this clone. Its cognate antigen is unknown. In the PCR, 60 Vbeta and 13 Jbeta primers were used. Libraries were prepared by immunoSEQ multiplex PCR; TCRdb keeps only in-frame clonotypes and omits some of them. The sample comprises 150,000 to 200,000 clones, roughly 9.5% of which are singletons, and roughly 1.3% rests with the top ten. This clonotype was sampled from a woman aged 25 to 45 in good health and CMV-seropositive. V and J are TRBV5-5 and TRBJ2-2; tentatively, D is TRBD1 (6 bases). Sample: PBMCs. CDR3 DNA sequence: TGTGCCAGCAGACGGACAGCGCCGGGCACCGGGGAGCTGTTTTTT. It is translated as CASRRTAPGTGELFF.